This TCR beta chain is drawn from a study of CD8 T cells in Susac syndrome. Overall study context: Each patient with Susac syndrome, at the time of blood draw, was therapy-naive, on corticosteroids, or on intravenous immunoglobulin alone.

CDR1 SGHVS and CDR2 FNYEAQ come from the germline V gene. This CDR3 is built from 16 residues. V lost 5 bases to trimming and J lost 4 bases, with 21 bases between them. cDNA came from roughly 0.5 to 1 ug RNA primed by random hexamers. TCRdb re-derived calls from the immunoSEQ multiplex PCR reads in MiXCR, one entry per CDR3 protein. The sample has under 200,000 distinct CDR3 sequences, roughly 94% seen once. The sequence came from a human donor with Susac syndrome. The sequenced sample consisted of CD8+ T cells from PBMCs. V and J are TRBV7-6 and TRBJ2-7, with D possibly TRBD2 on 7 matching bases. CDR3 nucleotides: TGTGCCAGCAGCCCCCTACCTGGGGAGGGGGAATACGAGCAGTACTTC. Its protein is CASSPLPGEGEYEQYF.